This T cell receptor beta chain was captured in a study of Ad26.COV2.S vaccination and SARS-CoV-2 variants. Profiling relied on immunoSEQ multiplex PCR, and the TCRdb table lists in-frame clones only, not all of them. The table includes about 140,000 clones, 80% to 90% detected once. Details on this clone: The antigen is undetermined.

General study findings and limits: The TCR breadth and depth analyses may have understated or missed part of the total T cell responses. Vaccine recipients posted higher spike-specific TCR breadth than their placebo counterparts.

This CDR3 has 12 residues. Looked up from germline, CDR1 is LGHNT and CDR2 is FRNRAP. The germline V and J ends were trimmed by 3 bases and 7 bases, with 9 bases remaining between them. This specimen consisted of peripheral blood, obtained after recovery from COVID-19. The chain has TRBV12-5 and TRBJ1-1; no clear D. The sequence derives from a human donor who had recovered from COVID-19. Here the CDR3 reads CASGLYGLEAFF. The CDR3 DNA reads as TGTGCTAGTGGTTTATACGGGCTTGAAGCTTTCTTT. The variable domain in full, completed from reference TRBV12-5 and TRBJ1-1, reads DARVTQTPRHKVTEMGQEVTMRCQPILGHNTVFWYRQTMMQGLELLAYFRNRAPLDDSGMPKDRFSAEMPDATLATLKIQPSEPRDSAVYFCASGLYGLEAFFGQGTRLTVV.